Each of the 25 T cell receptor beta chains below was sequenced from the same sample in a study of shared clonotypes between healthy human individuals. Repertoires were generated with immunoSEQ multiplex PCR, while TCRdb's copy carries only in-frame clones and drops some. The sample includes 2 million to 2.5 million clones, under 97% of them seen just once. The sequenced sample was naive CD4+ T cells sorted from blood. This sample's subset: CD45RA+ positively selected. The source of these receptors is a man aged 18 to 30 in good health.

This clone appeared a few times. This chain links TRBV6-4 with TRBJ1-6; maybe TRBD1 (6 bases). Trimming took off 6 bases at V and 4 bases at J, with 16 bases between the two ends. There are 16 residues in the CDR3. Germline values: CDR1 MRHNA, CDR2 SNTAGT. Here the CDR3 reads CASRVTGGGYNSPLHF. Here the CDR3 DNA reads TGTGCCAGCAGAGTGACAGGCGGAGGGTATAATTCACCCCTCCACTTT.

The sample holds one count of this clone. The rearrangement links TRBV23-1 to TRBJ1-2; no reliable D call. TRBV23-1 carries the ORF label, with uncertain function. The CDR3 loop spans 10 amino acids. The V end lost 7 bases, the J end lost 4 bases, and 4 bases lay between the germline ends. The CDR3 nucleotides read TGCGCCAGCAAAGTCTATGGCTACACCTTC. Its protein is CASKVYGYTF.

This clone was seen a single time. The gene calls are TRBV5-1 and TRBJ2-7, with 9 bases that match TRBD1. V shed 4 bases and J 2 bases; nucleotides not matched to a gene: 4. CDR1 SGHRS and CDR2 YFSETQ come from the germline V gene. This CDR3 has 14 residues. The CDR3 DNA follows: TGCGCCAGCAGCACGACAGGGGGTCCCTACGAGCAGTACTTC. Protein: CASSTTGGPYEQYF.

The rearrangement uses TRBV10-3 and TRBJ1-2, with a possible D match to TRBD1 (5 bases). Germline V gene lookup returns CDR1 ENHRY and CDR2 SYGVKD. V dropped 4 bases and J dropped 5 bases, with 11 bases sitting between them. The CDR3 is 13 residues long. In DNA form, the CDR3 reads TGTGCCATCAGTGCAGGGCCAGTTTATGGCTACACCTTC. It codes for CAISAGPVYGYTF.

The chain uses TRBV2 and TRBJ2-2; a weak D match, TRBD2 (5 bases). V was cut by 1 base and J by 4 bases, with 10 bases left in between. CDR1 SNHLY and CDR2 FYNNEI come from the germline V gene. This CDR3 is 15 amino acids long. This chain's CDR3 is CASSEGRIGTGELFF. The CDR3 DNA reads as TGTGCCAGCAGTGAAGGGAGGATAGGCACCGGGGAGCTGTTTTTT.

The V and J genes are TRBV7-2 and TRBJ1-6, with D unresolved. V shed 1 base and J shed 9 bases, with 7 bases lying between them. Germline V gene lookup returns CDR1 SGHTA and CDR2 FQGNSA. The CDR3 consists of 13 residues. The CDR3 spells CASSLGWGSPLHF. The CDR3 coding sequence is TGTGCCAGCAGCTTAGGATGGGGTTCACCCCTCCACTTT.

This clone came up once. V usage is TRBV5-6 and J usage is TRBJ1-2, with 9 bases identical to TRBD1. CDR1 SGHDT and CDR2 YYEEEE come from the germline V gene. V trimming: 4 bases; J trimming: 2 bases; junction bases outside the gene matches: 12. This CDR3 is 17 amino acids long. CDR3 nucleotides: TGTGCCAGCAGCCCAAACTATCGGGGGACAGGGAACTATGGCTACACCTTC. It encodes CASSPNYRGTGNYGYTF.

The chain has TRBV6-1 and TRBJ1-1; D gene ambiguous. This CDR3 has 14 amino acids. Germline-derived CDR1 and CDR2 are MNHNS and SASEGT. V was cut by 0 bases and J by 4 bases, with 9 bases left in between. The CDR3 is CASSEAWGLTEAFF. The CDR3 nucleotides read TGTGCCAGCAGTGAAGCATGGGGTCTCACTGAAGCTTTCTTT.

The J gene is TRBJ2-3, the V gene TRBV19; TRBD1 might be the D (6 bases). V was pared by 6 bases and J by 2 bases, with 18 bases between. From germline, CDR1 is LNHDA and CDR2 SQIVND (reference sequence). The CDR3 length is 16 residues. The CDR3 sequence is CASSRAGQHVTDTQYF. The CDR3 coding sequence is TGTGCCAGTAGCCGAGCCGGACAGCACGTCACAGATACGCAGTATTTT.

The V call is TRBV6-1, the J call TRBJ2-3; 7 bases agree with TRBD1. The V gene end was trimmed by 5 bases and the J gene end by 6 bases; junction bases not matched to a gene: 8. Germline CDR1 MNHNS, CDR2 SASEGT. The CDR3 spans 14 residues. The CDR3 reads CASSTGTTGDTQYF. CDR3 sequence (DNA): TGTGCCAGCAGTACCGGGACGACAGGGGATACGCAGTATTTT.

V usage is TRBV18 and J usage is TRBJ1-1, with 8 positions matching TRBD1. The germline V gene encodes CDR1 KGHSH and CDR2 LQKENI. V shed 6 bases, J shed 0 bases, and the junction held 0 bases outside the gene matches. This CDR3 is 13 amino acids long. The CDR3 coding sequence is TGTGCCAGCTCGACAGGGGTGAACACTGAAGCTTTCTTT. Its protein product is CASSTGVNTEAFF.

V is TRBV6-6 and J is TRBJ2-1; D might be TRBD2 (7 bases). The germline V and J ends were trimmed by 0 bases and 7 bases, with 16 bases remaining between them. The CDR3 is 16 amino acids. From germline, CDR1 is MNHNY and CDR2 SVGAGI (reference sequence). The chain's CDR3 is CASSYSSRGARNEQFF. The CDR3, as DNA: TGTGCCAGCAGTTACTCGAGCCGGGGGGCGCGTAATGAGCAGTTCTTC.

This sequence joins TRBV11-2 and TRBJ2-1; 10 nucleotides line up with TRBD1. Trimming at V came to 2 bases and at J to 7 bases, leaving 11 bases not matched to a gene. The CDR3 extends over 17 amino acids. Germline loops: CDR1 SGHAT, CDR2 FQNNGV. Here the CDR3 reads CASSLRIGTGVENEQFF. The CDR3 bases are TGTGCCAGCAGCTTACGGATTGGGACAGGGGTAGAGAATGAGCAGTTCTTC. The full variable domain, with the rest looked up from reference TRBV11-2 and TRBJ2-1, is EAGVAQSPRYKIIEKRQSVAFWCNPISGHATLYWYQQILGQGPKLLIQFQNNGVVDDSQLPKDRFSAERLKGVDSTLKIQPAKLEDSAVYLCASSLRIGTGVENEQFFGPGTRLTVL.

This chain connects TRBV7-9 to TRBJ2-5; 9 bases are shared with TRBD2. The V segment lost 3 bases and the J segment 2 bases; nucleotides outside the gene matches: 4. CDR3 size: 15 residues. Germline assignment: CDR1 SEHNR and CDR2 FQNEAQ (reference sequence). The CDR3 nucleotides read TGTGCCAGCAGCTTTAGCGGGAGCAGGCAAGAGACCCAGTACTTC. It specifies CASSFSGSRQETQYF.

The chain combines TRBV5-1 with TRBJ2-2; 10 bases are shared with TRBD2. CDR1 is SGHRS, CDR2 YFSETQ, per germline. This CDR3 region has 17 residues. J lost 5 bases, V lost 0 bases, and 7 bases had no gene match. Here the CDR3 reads CASSLDALAGSTGELFF. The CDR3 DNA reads TGCGCCAGCAGCTTGGATGCACTAGCGGGATCAACCGGGGAGCTGTTTTTT. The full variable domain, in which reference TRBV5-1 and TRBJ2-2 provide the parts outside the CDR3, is KAGVTQTPRYLIKTRGQQVTLSCSPISGHRSVSWYQQTPGQGLQFLFEYFSETQRNKGNFPGRFSGRQFSNSRSEMNVSTLELGDSALYLCASSLDALAGSTGELFFGEGSRLTVL.

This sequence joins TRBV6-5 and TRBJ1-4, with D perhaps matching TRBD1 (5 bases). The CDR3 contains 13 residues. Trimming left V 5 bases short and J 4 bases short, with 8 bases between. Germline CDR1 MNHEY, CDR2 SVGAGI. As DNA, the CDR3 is TGTGCCAGCAGTGCGACAGTTAATGAAAAACTGTTTTTT. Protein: CASSATVNEKLFF.

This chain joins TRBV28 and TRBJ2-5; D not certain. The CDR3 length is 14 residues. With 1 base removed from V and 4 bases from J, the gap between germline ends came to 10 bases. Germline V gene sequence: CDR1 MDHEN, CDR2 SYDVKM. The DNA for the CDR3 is TGTGCCAGCAGTTTATTTTTTGTTTCAGAGACCCAGTACTTC. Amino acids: CASSLFFVSETQYF.

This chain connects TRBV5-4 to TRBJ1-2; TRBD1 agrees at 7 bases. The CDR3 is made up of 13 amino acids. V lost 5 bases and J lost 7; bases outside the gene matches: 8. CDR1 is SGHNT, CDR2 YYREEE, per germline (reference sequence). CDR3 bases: TGTGCCAGCAGTGCTGTAGGGGGCTTTGGCTACACCTTC. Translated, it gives CASSAVGGFGYTF.

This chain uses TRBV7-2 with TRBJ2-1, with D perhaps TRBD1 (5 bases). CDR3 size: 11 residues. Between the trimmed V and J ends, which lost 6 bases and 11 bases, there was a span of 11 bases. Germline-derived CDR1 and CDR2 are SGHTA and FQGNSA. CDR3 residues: CASREGAKQFF. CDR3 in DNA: TGTGCCAGCAGAGAAGGGGCTAAGCAGTTCTTC.

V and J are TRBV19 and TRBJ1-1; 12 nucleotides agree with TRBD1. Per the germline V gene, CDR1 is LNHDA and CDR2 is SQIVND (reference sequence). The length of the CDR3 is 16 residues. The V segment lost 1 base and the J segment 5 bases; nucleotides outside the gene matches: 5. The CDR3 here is CASSIAGTGGHTEAFF. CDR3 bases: TGTGCCAGTAGTATAGCGGGGACAGGGGGCCATACTGAAGCTTTCTTT.

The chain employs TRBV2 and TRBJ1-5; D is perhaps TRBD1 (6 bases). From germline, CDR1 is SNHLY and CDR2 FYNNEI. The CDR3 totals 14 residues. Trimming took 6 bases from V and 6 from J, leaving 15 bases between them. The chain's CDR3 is CASRGQGFLQPQHF. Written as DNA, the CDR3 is TGTGCCAGCAGGGGGCAGGGGTTTCTTCAGCCCCAGCATTTT.

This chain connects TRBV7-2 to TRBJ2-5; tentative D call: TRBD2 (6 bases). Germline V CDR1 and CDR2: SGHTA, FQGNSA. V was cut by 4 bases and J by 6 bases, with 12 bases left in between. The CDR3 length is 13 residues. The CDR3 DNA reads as TGTGCCAGCAGCTCCTCTGGAGGGCAGACCCAGTACTTC. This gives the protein CASSSSGGQTQYF.

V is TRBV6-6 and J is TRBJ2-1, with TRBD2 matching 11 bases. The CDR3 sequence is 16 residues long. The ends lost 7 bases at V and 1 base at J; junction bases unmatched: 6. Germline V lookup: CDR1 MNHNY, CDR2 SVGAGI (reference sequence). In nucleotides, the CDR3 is TGTGCCAGCATCATGACTAGCGGGGCGTCCTACAATGAGCAGTTCTTC. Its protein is CASIMTSGASYNEQFF.

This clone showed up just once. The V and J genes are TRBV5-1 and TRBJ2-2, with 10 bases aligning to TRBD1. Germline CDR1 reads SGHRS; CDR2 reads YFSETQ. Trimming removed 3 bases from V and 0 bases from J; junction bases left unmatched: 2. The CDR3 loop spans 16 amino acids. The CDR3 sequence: CASSYGTGANTGELFF. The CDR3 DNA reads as TGCGCCAGCAGCTACGGGACAGGGGCGAACACCGGGGAGCTGTTTTTT. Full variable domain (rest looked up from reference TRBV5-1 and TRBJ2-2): KAGVTQTPRYLIKTRGQQVTLSCSPISGHRSVSWYQQTPGQGLQFLFEYFSETQRNKGNFPGRFSGRQFSNSRSEMNVSTLELGDSALYLCASSYGTGANTGELFFGEGSRLTVL.

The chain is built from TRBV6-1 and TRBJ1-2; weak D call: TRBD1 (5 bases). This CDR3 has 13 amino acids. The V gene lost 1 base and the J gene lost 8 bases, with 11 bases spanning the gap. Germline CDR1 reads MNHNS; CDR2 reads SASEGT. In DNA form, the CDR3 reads TGTGCCAGCAGTGAAGGGCAATCAGGGGGCTACACCTTC. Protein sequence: CASSEGQSGGYTF.